This T cell receptor beta chain was captured by sequencing in a study of shared clonotypes between healthy human individuals. Profiling relied on immunoSEQ multiplex PCR, and the TCRdb table lists in-frame clones only, not all of them. In the table there are approximately 500,000 clones, 90% to 96% of which are singletons. Trimming removed 4 bases from V and 0 bases from J; junction bases left unmatched: 8. The CDR3 spans 16 residues. From germline, CDR1 is MDHEN and CDR2 SYDVKM. Donors were healthy HIV-negative adults without recent acute infections or vaccinations. This clonotype was sampled from a woman between 25 and 40 years old in good health. The sample comprised naive CD4+ T cells sorted from blood. Subset of the sample: CD45RA+ positively selected. The rearrangement joins TRBV28 to TRBJ2-7, with TRBD1 identical over 8 bases. As DNA, the CDR3 is TGTGCCAGCAGTTCACCACGGGACAGGTCCTCCTACGAGCAGTACTTC. It specifies CASSSPRDRSSYEQYF.